This T cell receptor (beta chain) emerged from a study of cytomegalovirus exposure and HLA in healthy donors. Study-wide context: An early data release held 70 million to 90 million unique TCRs from HLA-typed donors. Falling in the Caucasian-associated ancestry cluster were 81% of 398 genotyped donors.

On this clone itself: Its antigen is as yet unknown.

Nominally healthy donors were sampled, though unrecorded immune exposures were likely. Findings and limits, study-wide: Both high specificity and high sensitivity reportedly marked the classifier's diagnosis of cytomegalovirus status.

The V and J ends lost 2 bases and 6 bases, in that order; junction bases with no gene match: 3. The CDR3 length is 14 residues. Germline lookup yields CDR1 MNHNY and CDR2 SVGAGI (reference sequence). The primer mix had 60 Vbeta and 13 Jbeta primers. The method was immunoSEQ multiplex PCR; TCRdb's version includes in-frame clones alone and lacks a portion of them. The sample includes approximately 170,000 clones, roughly 70% of them seen just once. The TCR sequence derives from a young woman in good health and CMV-seropositive. Sequences were obtained from PBMCs. J is TRBJ2-3 and V is TRBV6-6; 9 bases align to TRBD2. For the CDR3, the DNA is TGTGCCAGCAGTTACCAACTAGCGGGTGATACGCAGTATTTT. This sequence encodes CASSYQLAGDTQYF.